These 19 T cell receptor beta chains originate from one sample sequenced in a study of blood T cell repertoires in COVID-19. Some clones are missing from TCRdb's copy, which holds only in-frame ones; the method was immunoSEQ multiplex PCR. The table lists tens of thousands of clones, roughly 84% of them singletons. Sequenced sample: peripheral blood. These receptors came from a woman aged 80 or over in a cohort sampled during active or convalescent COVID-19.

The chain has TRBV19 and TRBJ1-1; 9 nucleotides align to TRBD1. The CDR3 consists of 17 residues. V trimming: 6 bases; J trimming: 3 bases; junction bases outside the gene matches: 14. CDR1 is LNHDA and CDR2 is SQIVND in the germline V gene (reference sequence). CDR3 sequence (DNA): TGTGCCAGTAGGGGGACAGGGTCTACCCTTATGGACACTGAAGCTTTCTTT. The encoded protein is CASRGTGSTLMDTEAFF.

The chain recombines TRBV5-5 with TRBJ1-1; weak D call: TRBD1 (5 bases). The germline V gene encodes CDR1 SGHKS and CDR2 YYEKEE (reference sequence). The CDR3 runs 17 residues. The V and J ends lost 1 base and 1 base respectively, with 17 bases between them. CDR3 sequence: CASSLRFGRQTNTEAFF. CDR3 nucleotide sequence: TGTGCCAGCAGCTTGAGGTTTGGCAGACAGACGAACACTGAAGCTTTCTTT.

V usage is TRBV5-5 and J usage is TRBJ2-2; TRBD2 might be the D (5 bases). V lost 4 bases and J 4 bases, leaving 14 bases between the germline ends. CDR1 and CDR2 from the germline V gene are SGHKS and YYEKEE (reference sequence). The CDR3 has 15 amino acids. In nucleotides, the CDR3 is TGTGCCAGCAGCGTACTAGTAAGAGGCACCGGGGAGCTGTTTTTT. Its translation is CASSVLVRGTGELFF.

The CDR3 nucleotides read TGTGCCAGCACCGGACTAGCGGCACAAGAGACCCAGTACTTC. Its protein is CASTGLAAQETQYF. The chain carries TRBV11-3 and TRBJ2-5; TRBD2 matches 10 bases. This CDR3 is 14 amino acids long. V dropped 7 bases and J dropped 2; count of bases not matched to a gene: 4. Germline assignment: CDR1 SGHNT and CDR2 YENEEA.

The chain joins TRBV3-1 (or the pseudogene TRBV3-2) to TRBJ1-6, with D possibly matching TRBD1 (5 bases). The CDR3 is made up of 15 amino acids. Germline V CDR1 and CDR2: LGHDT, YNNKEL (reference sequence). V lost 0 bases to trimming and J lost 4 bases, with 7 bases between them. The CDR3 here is CASSQESGYNSPLHF. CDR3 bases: TGTGCCAGCAGCCAAGAATCAGGGTATAATTCACCCCTCCACTTT.

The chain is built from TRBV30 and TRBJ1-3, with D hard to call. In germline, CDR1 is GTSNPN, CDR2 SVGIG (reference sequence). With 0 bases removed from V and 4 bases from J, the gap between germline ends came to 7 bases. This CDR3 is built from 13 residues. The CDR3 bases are TGTGCCTGGAGTGTCGGAGAGGGAAACACCATATATTTT. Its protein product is CAWSVGEGNTIYF.

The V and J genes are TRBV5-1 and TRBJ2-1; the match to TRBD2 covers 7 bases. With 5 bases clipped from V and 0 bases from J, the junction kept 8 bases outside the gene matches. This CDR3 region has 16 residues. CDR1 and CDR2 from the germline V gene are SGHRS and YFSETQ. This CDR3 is CASSPSGASSYNEQFF. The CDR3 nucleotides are TGCGCCAGCAGTCCTAGCGGTGCGAGCTCCTACAATGAGCAGTTCTTC.

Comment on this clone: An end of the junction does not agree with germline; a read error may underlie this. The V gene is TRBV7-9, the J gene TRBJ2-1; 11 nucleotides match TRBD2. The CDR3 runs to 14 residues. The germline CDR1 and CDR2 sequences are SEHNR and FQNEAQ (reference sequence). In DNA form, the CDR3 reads TGTGCCAGCAGCCTAGCGGGAGGCCCCAATGAGCAGTTCTTC. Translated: CASSLAGGPNEQFF.

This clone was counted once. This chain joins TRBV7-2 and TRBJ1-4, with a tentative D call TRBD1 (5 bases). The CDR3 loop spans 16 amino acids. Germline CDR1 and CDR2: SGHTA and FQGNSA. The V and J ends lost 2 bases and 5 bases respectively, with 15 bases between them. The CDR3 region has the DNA TGTGCCAGCAGCTTATGGTCGAACCAGGGAAATGAAAAACTGTTTTTT. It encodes CASSLWSNQGNEKLFF. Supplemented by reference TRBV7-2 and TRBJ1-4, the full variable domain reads GAGVSQSPSNKVTEKGKDVELRCDPISGHTALYWYRQSLGQGLEFLIYFQGNSAPDKSGLPSDRFSAERTGGSVSTLTIQRTQQEDSAVYLCASSLWSNQGNEKLFFGSGTQLSVL.

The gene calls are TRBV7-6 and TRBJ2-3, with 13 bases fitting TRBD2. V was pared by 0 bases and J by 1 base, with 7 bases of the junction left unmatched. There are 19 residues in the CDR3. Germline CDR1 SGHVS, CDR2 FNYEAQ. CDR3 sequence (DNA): TGTGCCAGCAGCTTAGCAGGACTAGCGGGAGACGGTGGCACAGATACGCAGTATTTT. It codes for CASSLAGLAGDGGTDTQYF.

The CDR3 region is CSARLADTSSYNEQFF. The CDR3 DNA reads TGCAGCGCGAGGCTAGCGGACACGAGCTCCTACAATGAGCAGTTCTTC. J is TRBJ2-1 and V is TRBV29-1, with 7 bases matching TRBD2. CDR1 SQVTM and CDR2 ANQGSEA come from the germline V gene. Trimming removed 7 bases from V and 0 bases from J; junction bases left unmatched: 12. This CDR3 contains 16 residues.

Written as DNA, the CDR3 is TGTGCCAGCAGTTTACCCGGGACATTATATGGCTACACCTTC. Amino acid sequence: CASSLPGTLYGYTF. The chain is built from TRBV28 and TRBJ1-2; D is perhaps TRBD1 (6 bases). Germline CDR1 and CDR2: MDHEN and SYDVKM. CDR3 length: 14 residues. Trimming took off 2 bases at V and 5 bases at J, with 12 bases between the two ends.

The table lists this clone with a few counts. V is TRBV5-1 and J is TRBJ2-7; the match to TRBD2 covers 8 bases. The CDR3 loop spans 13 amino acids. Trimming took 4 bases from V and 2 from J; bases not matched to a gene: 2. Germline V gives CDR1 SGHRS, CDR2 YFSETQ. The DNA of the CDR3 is TGCGCCAGCAGCCCGGGACTAGCCTACGAGCAGTACTTC. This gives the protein CASSPGLAYEQYF.

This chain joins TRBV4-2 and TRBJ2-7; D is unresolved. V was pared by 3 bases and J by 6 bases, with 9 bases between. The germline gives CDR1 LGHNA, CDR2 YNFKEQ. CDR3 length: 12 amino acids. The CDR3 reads CASSQTPGEQYF. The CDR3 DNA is TGTGCCAGCAGCCAGACCCCGGGCGAGCAGTACTTC.

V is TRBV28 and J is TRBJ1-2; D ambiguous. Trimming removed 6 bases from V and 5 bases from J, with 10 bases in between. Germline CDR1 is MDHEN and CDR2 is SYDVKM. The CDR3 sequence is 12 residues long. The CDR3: CASSRGGYGYTF. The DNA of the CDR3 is TGTGCCAGCAGCCGGGGAGGGTATGGCTACACCTTC.

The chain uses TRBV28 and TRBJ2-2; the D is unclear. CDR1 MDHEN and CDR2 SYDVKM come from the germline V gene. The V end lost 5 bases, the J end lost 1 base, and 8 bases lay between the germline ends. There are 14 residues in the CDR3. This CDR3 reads CASSMTGNTGELFF. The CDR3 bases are TGTGCCAGCAGTATGACGGGGAACACCGGGGAGCTGTTTTTT. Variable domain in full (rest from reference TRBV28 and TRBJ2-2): DVKVTQSSRYLVKRTGEKVFLECVQDMDHENMFWYRQDPGLGLRLIYFSYDVKMKEKGDIPEGYSVSREKKERFSLILESASTNQTSMYLCASSMTGNTGELFFGEGSRLTVL.

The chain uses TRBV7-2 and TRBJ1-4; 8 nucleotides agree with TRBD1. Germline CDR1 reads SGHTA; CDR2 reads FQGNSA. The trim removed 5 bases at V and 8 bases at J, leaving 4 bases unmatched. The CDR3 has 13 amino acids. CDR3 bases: TGTGCCAGCAGCCTGCGACAGGGGGAAAAACTGTTTTTT. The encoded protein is CASSLRQGEKLFF. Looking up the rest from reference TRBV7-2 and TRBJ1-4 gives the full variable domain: GAGVSQSPSNKVTEKGKDVELRCDPISGHTALYWYRQSLGQGLEFLIYFQGNSAPDKSGLPSDRFSAERTGGSVSTLTIQRTQQEDSAVYLCASSLRQGEKLFFGSGTQLSVL.

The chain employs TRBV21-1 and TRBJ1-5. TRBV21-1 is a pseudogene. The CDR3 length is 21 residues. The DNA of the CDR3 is TGTGCCAGCAGCCGAAGTTCTCTTCTGTTCACTAGCCCTAACAGCAATCAGCCCCAGCATTTT. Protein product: CASSRSSLLFTSPNSNQPQHF.

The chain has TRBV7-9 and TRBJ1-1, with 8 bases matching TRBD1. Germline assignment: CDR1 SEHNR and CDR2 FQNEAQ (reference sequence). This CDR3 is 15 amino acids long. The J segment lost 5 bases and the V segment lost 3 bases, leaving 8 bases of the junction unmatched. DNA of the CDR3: TGTGCCAGCAGCTTCGGGACAGGCCCGAGGACTGAAGCTTTCTTT. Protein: CASSFGTGPRTEAFF.